A selection of T cell receptor beta chains follows, all from one sample in a study of T-cell reconstitution after alpha-beta-depleted transplantation in children. TCRdb called the PCR reads again in MiXCR, with one record for every CDR3 protein. The repertoire holds 300,000 to 350,000 distinct CDR3 sequences, with under 20% as singletons. The specimen comprised PBMCs, mostly from graft donor cells, sampled 360 days after TCRalphabeta/CD19-depleted stem cell transplant. These receptors were obtained from a male patient aged 2-15 years who had a stem cell transplant for acute lymphoblastic leukemia, so the T cells may come from the graft donor. Each CDR3 is given with its conserved first and last residue. Fields, in order: J gene, V gene, D gene, clone size, CDR3 protein, CDR3 DNA. The D gene is left open where the match is weak. Clone size, where shown, is once, few, many, or a class for clones that have expanded.

TRBJ1-2 | TRBV4-1 | . | few | CASSQDGNYGYTF | TGCGCCAGCAGCCAAGATGGGAACTATGGCTACACCTTC
TRBJ2-5 | TRBV5-1 | TRBD2 | few | CASSPLSRSGRPEETQYF | TGCGCCAGCAGCCCCCTCTCCCGTAGCGGGAGGCCTGAAGAGACCCAGTACTTC
TRBJ2-5 | TRBV29-1 | TRBD1 | few | CSVEVQSGGGTQYF | TGCAGCGTTGAAGTTCAGTCAGGGGGCGGGACCCAGTACTTC
TRBJ2-1 | TRBV7-2 | . | . | CASSLVRRGGDNEQFF | TGTGCCAGCAGCTTAGTGCGGCGGGGCGGCGACAATGAGCAGTTCTTC
TRBJ2-1 | TRBV24-1 | TRBD2 | . | CATSTRGGSSYNEQFF | TGTGCCACCAGTACCCGGGGGGGATCTTCCTACAATGAGCAGTTCTTC
TRBJ2-5 | TRBV3-1 | . | few | CASSQDSSAPAETQYF | TGTGCCAGCAGCCAAGATAGTAGCGCACCCGCGGAGACCCAGTACTTC
TRBJ2-5 | TRBV7-3 | TRBD2 | few | CASSQTSWETQYF | TGTGCCAGCAGCCAGACTAGCTGGGAGACCCAGTACTTC
TRBJ2-1 | TRBV5-1 | TRBD1 | many | CASADRVGNNEQFF | TGCGCCAGCGCGGACAGGGTTGGGAACAATGAGCAGTTCTTC
TRBJ2-1 | TRBV29-1 | . | . | CSVEEFATGQPNEQFF | TGCAGCGTTGAAGAATTCGCCACAGGGCAACCCAATGAGCAGTTCTTC
TRBJ1-1 | TRBV6-1 | . | many | CASSEGNPNTEAFF | TGTGCCAGCAGCGAGGGGAACCCGAACACTGAAGCTTTCTTT
TRBJ2-5 | TRBV5-1 | . | few | CASKLREVQETQYF | TGCGCCAGCAAACTAAGAGAAGTACAAGAGACCCAGTACTTC
TRBJ1-5 | TRBV10-2 | . | few | CASSESGGGLSNQPQHF | TGCGCCAGCAGTGAGTCGGGTGGGGGGTTGAGCAATCAGCCCCAGCATTTT
TRBJ1-1 | TRBV5-1 | . | . | CASSPGHKNTEAFF | TGCGCCAGCAGCCCGGGACACAAGAACACTGAAGCTTTCTTT
TRBJ2-1 | TRBV14 | TRBD2 | . | CASSQDRSGRARYEQFF | TGTGCCAGCAGCCAAGATAGGAGCGGGAGGGCCAGGTATGAGCAGTTCTTC
TRBJ2-2 | TRBV10-2 | . | many | CASSVAGANTGELFF | TGCGCCAGCAGTGTTGCGGGCGCGAACACCGGGGAGCTGTTTTTT
TRBJ2-6 | TRBV12-3/TRBV12-4 | TRBD1 | . | CASSFETGPFSGANVLTF | TGTGCCAGCAGTTTCGAGACAGGGCCCTTCTCTGGGGCCAACGTCCTGACTTTC
TRBJ2-1 | TRBV20-1 | TRBD2 | few | CSARDLGLAGNEQFF | TGCAGTGCTAGAGATCTCGGACTAGCGGGCAATGAGCAGTTCTTC
TRBJ2-7 | TRBV11-1 | . | . | CASSLGVGDTYSSSYEQYF | TGTGCCAGCAGCTTGGGGGTGGGGGACACCTATTCCAGCTCCTACGAGCAGTACTTC
TRBJ2-3 | TRBV24-1 | . | few | CATSVTGEGTDTQYF | TGTGCCACCAGTGTGACGGGAGAGGGCACAGATACGCAGTATTTT
TRBJ2-1 | TRBV30 | TRBD2 | . | CAWSGLAGGSEQFF | TGTGCCTGGAGTGGACTAGCGGGTGGTTCGGAGCAGTTCTTC
TRBJ2-1 | TRBV12-3/TRBV12-4 | . | few | CASIPGHGYNEQFF | TGTGCCAGCATTCCGGGACATGGCTACAATGAGCAGTTCTTC
TRBJ2-5 | TRBV19 | . | . | CASSIRGAGETQYF | TGTGCCAGTAGTATAAGAGGGGCGGGAGAGACCCAGTACTTC
TRBJ2-1 | TRBV6-1 | TRBD1 | . | CASGRDSYNEQFF | TGTGCCAGCGGCCGGGACAGCTACAATGAGCAGTTCTTC
TRBJ2-7 | TRBV11-2 | TRBD2 | few | CASSLVGLAGFEQYF | TGTGCCAGCAGCTTAGTGGGACTAGCGGGATTCGAGCAGTACTTC
TRBJ1-5 | TRBV28 | . | many | CASRGANQPQHF | TGTGCCTCTCGTGGGGCTAATCAGCCCCAGCATTTT
TRBJ2-7 | TRBV6-5 | TRBD1 | . | CASSYSIRPTGKGSYEQYF | TGTGCCAGCAGTTACTCCATTCGACCGACAGGGAAGGGCTCCTACGAGCAGTACTTC
TRBJ2-1 | TRBV20-1 | . | many | CSARDSGGLISYNEQFF | TGCAGTGCTAGAGATTCTGGGGGACTGATCTCCTACAATGAGCAGTTCTTC
TRBJ2-7 | TRBV29-1 | TRBD1 | . | CSVRTGVNSYEQYF | TGCAGCGTCCGAACAGGGGTGAACTCCTACGAGCAGTACTTC
TRBJ1-1 | TRBV10-3 | . | few | CAISGRSHMNTEAFF | TGTGCCATCAGTGGAAGGAGCCACATGAACACTGAAGCTTTCTTT
TRBJ1-5 | TRBV10-3 | . | many | CAISDDTGYQPQHF | TGTGCCATCAGTGACGACACGGGGTATCAGCCCCAGCATTTT